A few counts support the clone carrying this TCR beta chain. The data belong to a study of T-cell reconstitution after alpha-beta-depleted transplantation in children. Unique molecular identifiers were built into the TCRbeta library. MiXCR was run by TCRdb on the PCR reads, yielding one entry per CDR3 protein. The repertoire holds some 200,000 distinct CDR3 sequences, with approximately 8% as singletons. Per the germline V gene, CDR1 is KGHSH and CDR2 is LQKENI. V dropped 2 bases and J dropped 5 bases, with 6 bases sitting between them. The CDR3 extends over 12 amino acids. Sequencing was performed on PBMCs, mostly from graft donor cells, taken 360 days after TCRalphabeta/CD19-depleted stem cell transplant. This chain joins TRBV18 and TRBJ2-5; D remains ambiguous. The TCR was taken from a male patient between 2 and 9 years old who had a stem cell transplant for acute myeloid leukemia, so the T cells may come from the graft donor. The CDR3 nucleotides read TGTGCCAGCTCACCATTCGAGGAGACCCAGTACTTC. Translated: CASSPFEETQYF.